A single sample is the source of the 11 T cell receptor beta chains below, sequenced in a study of blood T cell repertoires in COVID-19. Only in-frame clones appear in the TCRdb table, and some are missing; sequencing was by immunoSEQ multiplex PCR. The data hold roughly 180,000 clones, with around 80% observed a single time. Source material: PBMCs or T cells enriched from blood (not recorded which). The receptors here all came from a man aged 45 to 65 who had recovered from COVID-19.

This chain joins TRBV5-5 and TRBJ1-6; no clear D. This CDR3 has 15 amino acids. The V gene lost 1 base and the J gene lost 8 bases, with 13 bases spanning the gap. CDR1 is SGHKS, CDR2 YYEKEE, per germline (reference sequence). CDR3 coding DNA: TGTGCCAGCAGCTTGCGTTGGAGAATGGATTCACCCCTCCACTTT. Protein product: CASSLRWRMDSPLHF.

The chain couples TRBV28 to TRBJ1-5; no clear D gene. Germline-derived CDR1 and CDR2 are MDHEN and SYDVKM. V gave up 7 bases and J gave up 1 base, with 14 bases separating them. This CDR3 region has 15 residues. CDR3 nucleotides: TGTGCCAGCAATCCAATTAGAGGCAGCAATCAGCCCCAGCATTTT. This gives the protein CASNPIRGSNQPQHF.

The gene calls are TRBV9 and TRBJ2-6; D may be TRBD2 (6 bases). V dropped 0 bases and J dropped 3 bases, with 10 bases sitting between them. Germline values: CDR1 SGDLS, CDR2 YYNGEE. The CDR3 covers 16 residues. CDR3 loop: CASSVGRDVGANVLTF. The CDR3 nucleotides read TGTGCCAGCAGCGTAGGGCGGGACGTTGGGGCCAACGTCCTGACTTTC.

The V and J genes are TRBV11-2 and TRBJ1-2; TRBD1 might be the D (6 bases). Germline CDR1 SGHAT, CDR2 FQNNGV. V lost 3 bases to trimming and J lost 4 bases, with 18 bases between them. CDR3 length: 16 amino acids. CDR3 DNA sequence: TGTGCCAGCAGCTTCTTAAACCAGGGGAAGGGCTATGGCTACACCTTC. Amino acids: CASSFLNQGKGYGYTF.

This clone turned up a few times. This sequence joins TRBV9 and TRBJ1-2; 7 positions agree with TRBD1. Germline loops: CDR1 SGDLS, CDR2 YYNGEE. Trimming at V came to 3 bases and at J to 0 bases, leaving 2 bases not matched to a gene. The CDR3 is 14 amino acids. The CDR3 bases are TGTGCCAGCAGCGGGGACAGTTCTAACTATGGCTACACCTTC. This sequence encodes CASSGDSSNYGYTF.

The rearrangement uses TRBV6-5 and TRBJ1-2; the match to TRBD1 covers 7 bases. The V gene's germline CDR1 is MNHEY and CDR2 SVGAGI. The CDR3 has 15 amino acids. With 0 bases clipped from V and 6 bases from J, the junction kept 7 bases outside the gene matches. CDR3 residues: CASSYSRGGTDGYTF. DNA for the CDR3: TGTGCCAGCAGTTACTCGAGAGGGGGGACAGATGGCTACACCTTC.

The rearrangement joins TRBV20-1 to TRBJ1-6; D is undetermined. Between the trimmed V and J ends, which lost 3 bases and 0 bases, there was a span of 9 bases. CDR1 DFQATT and CDR2 SNEGSKA come from the germline V gene (reference sequence). CDR3 size: 15 residues. The CDR3 here is CSASEPSSYNSPLHF. In DNA form, the CDR3 reads TGCAGTGCTAGTGAACCGAGCTCCTATAATTCACCCCTCCACTTT.

This clone was counted between two and nine times. V and J are TRBV14 and TRBJ1-1; 7 bases are shared with TRBD1. The CDR3 is 14 residues long. V was clipped by 4 bases and J by 1 base; unmatched bases: 3. Germline values: CDR1 SGHDN, CDR2 FVKESK. Written as DNA, the CDR3 is TGTGCCAGCAGCCTACGGACAGGGAACACTGAAGCTTTCTTT. This translates into CASSLRTGNTEAFF.

The chain combines TRBV5-6 with TRBJ1-5, with 9 bases aligning to TRBD1. The CDR3 runs to 15 residues. CDR1 and CDR2 (germline): SGHDT, YYEEEE. Unmatched junction bases numbered 7, after V lost 4 bases and J lost 5 bases. The CDR3 DNA is TGTGCCAGCAGCCACTACCGGGACAGGGATCAGCCCCAGCATTTT. Translation gives CASSHYRDRDQPQHF.

This chain uses TRBV27 with TRBJ2-7, with TRBD2 matching over 7 bases. J gave up 3 bases and V 3 bases, and 8 bases lay outside the gene matches. CDR1 and CDR2 (germline): MNHEY, SMNVEV (reference sequence). The CDR3 is 15 amino acids. Written as DNA, the CDR3 is TGTGCCAGCAGTTTTCGAGAGGGAGGGAGCTACGAGCAGTACTTC. This encodes CASSFREGGSYEQYF.

CDR3 amino acids: CATIGPGRIYEQYF. The DNA for the CDR3 is TGTGCCACCATAGGCCCCGGGAGGATTTACGAGCAGTACTTC. This chain connects TRBV27 to TRBJ2-7, with 7 bases lining up with TRBD2. V shed 10 bases, J shed 4 bases, and the junction held 13 bases outside the gene matches. This CDR3 comprises 14 residues. Germline loops: CDR1 MNHEY, CDR2 SMNVEV (reference sequence).